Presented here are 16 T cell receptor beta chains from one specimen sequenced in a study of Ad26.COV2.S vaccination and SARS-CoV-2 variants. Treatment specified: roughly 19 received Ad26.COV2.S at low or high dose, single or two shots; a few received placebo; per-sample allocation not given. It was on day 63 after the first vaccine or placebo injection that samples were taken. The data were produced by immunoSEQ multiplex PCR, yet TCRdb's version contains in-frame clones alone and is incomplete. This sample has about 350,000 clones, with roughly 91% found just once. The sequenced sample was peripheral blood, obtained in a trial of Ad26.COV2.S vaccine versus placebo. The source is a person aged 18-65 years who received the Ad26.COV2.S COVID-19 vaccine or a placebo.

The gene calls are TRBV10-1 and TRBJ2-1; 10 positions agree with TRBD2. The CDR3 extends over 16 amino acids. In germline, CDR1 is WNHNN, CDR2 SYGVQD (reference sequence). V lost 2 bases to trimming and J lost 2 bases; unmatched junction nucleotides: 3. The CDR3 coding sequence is TGCGCCAGCAGTGAGCTAGCGGGAGCAGCCTACAATGAGCAGTTCTTC. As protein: CASSELAGAAYNEQFF.

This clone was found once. The CDR3 region has the DNA TGTGCCAGCAGTTACAGTTTCGGGACGGGCGACGAGCAGTACTTC. Amino acid sequence: CASSYSFGTGDEQYF. This chain joins TRBV6-2 or TRBV6-3 and TRBJ2-7; TRBD1 or TRBD2 may be the D gene (5 bases each). CDR1 and CDR2 (germline): MNHEY, SVGEGT. CDR3 length: 15 residues. Deletions cut 2 bases from V and 5 bases from J, with 16 bases between.

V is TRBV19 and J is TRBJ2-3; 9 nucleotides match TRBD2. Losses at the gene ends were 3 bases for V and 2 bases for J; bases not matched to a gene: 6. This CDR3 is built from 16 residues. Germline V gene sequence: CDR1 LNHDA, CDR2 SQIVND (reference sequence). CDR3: CASSIQTSGITDTQYF. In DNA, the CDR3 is TGTGCCAGTAGTATCCAGACTAGCGGTATCACAGATACGCAGTATTTT.

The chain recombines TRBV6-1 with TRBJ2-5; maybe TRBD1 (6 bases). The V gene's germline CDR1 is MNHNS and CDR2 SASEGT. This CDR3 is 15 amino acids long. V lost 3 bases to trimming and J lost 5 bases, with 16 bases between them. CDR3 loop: CASSEVRGFRETQYF. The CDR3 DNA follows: TGTGCCAGCAGTGAGGTGAGGGGGTTTCGGGAGACCCAGTACTTC.

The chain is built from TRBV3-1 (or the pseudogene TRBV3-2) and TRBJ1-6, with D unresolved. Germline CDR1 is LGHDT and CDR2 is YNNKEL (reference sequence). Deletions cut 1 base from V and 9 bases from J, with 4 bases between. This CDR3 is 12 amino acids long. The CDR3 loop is CASSQVGSPLHF. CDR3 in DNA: TGTGCCAGCAGCCAAGTAGGTTCACCCCTCCACTTT.

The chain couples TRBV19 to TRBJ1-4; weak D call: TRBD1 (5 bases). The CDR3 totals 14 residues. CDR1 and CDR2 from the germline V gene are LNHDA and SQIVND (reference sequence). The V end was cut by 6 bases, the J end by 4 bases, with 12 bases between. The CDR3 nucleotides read TGTGCCAGTAGGGCCGGGACGTATAATGAAAAACTGTTTTTT. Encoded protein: CASRAGTYNEKLFF. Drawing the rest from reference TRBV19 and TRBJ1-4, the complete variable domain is DGGITQSPKYLFRKEGQNVTLSCEQNLNHDAMYWYRQDPGQGLRLIYYSQIVNDFQKGDIAEGYSVSREKKESFPLTVTSAQKNPTAFYLCASRAGTYNEKLFFGSGTQLSVL.

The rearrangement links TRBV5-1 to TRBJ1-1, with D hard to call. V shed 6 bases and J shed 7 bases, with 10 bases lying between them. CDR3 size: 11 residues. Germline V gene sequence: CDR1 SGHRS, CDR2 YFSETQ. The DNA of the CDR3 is TGCGCCAGCAAACAAATGGGTGAAGCTTTCTTT. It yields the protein CASKQMGEAFF.

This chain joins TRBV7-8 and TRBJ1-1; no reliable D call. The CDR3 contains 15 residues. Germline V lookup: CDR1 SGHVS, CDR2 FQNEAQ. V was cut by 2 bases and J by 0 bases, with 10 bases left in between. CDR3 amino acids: CASSLSAGVNTEAFF. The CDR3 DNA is TGTGCCAGCAGCTTAAGTGCGGGCGTGAACACTGAAGCTTTCTTT.

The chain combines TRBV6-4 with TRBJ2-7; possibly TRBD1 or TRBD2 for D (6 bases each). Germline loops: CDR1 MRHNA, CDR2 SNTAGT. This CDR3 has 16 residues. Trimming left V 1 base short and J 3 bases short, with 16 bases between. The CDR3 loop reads CASSDWGASPLYEQYF. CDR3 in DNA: TGTGCCAGCAGTGACTGGGGGGCCTCCCCCCTCTACGAGCAGTACTTC.

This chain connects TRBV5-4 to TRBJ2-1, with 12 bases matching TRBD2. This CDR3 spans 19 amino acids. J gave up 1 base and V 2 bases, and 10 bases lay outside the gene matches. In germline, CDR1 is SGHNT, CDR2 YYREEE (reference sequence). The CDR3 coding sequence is TGTGCCAGCAGCTTCAAGGGCCTAGCGGGAGGGCCGTCCTACAATGAGCAGTTCTTC. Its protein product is CASSFKGLAGGPSYNEQFF.

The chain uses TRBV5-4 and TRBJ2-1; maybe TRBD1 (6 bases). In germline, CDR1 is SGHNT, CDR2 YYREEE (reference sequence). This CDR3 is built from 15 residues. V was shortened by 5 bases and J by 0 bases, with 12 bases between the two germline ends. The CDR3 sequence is CASSPDRGSYNEQFF. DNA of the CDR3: TGTGCCAGCAGTCCGGACAGAGGCTCCTACAATGAGCAGTTCTTC.

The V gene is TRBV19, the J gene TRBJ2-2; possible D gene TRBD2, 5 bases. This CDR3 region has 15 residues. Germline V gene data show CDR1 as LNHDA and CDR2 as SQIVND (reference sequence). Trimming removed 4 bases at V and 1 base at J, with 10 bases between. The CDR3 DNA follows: TGTGCCAGTAGTACCCTTGGGAGGAACACCGGGGAGCTGTTTTTT. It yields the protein CASSTLGRNTGELFF.

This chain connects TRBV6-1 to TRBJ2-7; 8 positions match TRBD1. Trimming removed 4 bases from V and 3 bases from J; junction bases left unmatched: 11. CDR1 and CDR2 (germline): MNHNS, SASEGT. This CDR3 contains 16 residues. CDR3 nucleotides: TGTGCCAGCAGTGTTCAATTTGGACAGGGAGTCTACGAGCAGTACTTC. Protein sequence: CASSVQFGQGVYEQYF.

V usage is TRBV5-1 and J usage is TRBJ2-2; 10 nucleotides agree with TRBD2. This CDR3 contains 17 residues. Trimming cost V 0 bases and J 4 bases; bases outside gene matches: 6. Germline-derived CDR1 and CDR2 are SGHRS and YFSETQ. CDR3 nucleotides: TGCGCCAGCAGCTTGGCTAGCGGGGGAGGCGTCACCGGGGAGCTGTTTTTT. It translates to CASSLASGGGVTGELFF.

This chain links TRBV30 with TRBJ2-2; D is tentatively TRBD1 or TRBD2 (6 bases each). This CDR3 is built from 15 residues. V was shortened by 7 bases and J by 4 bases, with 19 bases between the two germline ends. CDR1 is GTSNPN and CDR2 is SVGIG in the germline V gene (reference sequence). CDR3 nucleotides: TGTGCCTTGGAAGTGGGGGGCCTAGGCACCGGGGAGCTGTTTTTT. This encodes CALEVGGLGTGELFF. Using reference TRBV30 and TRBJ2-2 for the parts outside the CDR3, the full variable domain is SQTIHQWPATLVQPVGSPLSLECTVEGTSNPNLYWYRQAAGRGLQLLFYSVGIGQISSEVPQNLSASRPQDRQFILSSKKLLLSDSGFYLCALEVGGLGTGELFFGEGSRLTVL.

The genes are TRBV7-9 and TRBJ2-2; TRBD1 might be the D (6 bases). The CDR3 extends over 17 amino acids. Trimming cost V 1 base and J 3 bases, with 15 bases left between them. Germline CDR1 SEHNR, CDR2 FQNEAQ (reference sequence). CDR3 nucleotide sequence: TGTGCCAGCAGCTTAGGCGGACAGACACGAGACACCGGGGAGCTGTTTTTT. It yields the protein CASSLGGQTRDTGELFF.